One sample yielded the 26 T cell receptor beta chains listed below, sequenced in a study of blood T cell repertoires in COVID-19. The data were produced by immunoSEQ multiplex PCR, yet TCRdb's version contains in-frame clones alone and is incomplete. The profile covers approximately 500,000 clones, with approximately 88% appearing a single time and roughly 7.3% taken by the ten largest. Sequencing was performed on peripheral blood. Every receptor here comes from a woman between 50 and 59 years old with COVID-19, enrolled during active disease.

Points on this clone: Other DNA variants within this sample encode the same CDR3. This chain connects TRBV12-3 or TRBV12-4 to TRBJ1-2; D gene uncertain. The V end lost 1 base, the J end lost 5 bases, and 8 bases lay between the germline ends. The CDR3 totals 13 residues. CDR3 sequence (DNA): TGTGCCAGCAGTTTAGGCACGAGTTATGGCTACACCTTC. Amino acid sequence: CASSLGTSYGYTF.

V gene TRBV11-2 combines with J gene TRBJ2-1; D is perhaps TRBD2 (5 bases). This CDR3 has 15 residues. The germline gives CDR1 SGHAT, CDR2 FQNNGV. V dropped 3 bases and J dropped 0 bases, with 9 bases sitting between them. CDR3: CASSFEGSSYNEQFF. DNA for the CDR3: TGTGCCAGCAGCTTCGAGGGTAGCTCCTACAATGAGCAGTTCTTC.

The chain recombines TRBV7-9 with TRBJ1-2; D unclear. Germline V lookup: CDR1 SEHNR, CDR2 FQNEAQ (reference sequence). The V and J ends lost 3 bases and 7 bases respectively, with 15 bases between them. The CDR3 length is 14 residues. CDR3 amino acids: CASSLAGVLSGYTF. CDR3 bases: TGTGCCAGCAGCTTGGCCGGAGTTTTAAGTGGCTACACCTTC.

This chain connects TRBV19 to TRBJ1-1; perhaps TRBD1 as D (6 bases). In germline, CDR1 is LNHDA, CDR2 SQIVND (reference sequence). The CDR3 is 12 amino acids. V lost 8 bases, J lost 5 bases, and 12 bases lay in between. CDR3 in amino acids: CASVSRGTEAFF. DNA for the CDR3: TGTGCCAGTGTTTCAAGGGGGACTGAAGCTTTCTTT.

The CDR3 spells CASTSIVEVYSNQPQHF. The CDR3 DNA follows: TGTGCCAGCACTTCCATCGTTGAGGTGTATAGCAATCAGCCCCAGCATTTT. This chain uses TRBV28 with TRBJ1-5, with D uncertain. Trimming stripped 7 bases from V and 0 bases from J, with 19 bases between. The CDR3 extends over 17 amino acids. Germline CDR1 MDHEN, CDR2 SYDVKM.

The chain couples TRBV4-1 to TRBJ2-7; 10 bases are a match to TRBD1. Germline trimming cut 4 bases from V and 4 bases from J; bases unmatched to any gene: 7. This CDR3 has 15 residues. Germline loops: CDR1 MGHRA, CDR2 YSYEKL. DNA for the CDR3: TGCGCCAGCAGCCGTCGAGGACAGGGGGTTTACGAGCAGTACTTC. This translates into CASSRRGQGVYEQYF.

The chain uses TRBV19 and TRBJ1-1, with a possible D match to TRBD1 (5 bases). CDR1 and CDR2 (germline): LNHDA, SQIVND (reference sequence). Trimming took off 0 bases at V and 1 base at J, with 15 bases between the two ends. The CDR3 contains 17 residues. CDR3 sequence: CASSIDFSSGGNTEAFF. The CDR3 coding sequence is TGTGCCAGTAGTATAGATTTTAGTTCCGGGGGGAACACTGAAGCTTTCTTT. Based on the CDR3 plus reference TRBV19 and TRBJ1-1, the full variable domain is DGGITQSPKYLFRKEGQNVTLSCEQNLNHDAMYWYRQDPGQGLRLIYYSQIVNDFQKGDIAEGYSVSREKKESFPLTVTSAQKNPTAFYLCASSIDFSSGGNTEAFFGQGTRLTVV.

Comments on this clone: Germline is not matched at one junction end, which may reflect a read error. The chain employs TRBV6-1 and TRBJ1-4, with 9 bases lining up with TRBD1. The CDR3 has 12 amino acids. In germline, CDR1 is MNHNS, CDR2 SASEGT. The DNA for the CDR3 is TGTGCCAGCAGTGGAAACAGGGGGCGCGAACTTTTT. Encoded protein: CASSGNRGRELF.

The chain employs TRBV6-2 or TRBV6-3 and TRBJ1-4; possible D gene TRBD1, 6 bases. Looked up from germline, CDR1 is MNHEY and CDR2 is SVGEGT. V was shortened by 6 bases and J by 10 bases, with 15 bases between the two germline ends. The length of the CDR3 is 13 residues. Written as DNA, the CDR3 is TGTGCCAGCAGCCTTGACAGGATCGGAAAACTGTTTTTT. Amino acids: CASSLDRIGKLFF.

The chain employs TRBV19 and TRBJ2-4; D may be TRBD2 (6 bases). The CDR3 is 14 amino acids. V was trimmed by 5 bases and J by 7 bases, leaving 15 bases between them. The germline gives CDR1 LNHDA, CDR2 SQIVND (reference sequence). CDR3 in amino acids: CASSPAGLTNIQYF. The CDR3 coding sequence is TGTGCCAGTAGTCCCGCGGGACTCACCAACATTCAGTACTTC.

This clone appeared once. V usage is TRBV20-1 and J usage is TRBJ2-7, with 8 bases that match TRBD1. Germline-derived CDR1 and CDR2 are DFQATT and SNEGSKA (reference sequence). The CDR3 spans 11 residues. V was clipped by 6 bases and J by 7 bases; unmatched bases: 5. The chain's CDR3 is CSARQGWEQYF. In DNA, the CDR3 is TGCAGTGCGCGACAGGGGTGGGAGCAGTACTTC.

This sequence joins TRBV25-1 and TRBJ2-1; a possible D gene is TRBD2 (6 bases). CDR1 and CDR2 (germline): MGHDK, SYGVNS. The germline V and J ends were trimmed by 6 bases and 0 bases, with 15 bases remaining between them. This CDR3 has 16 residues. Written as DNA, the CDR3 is TGTGCCAGCAGCCGCCATGGGGGGAGCTCCTACAATGAGCAGTTCTTC. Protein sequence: CASSRHGGSSYNEQFF. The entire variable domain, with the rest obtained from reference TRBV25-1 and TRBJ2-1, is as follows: EADIYQTPRYLVIGTGKKITLECSQTMGHDKMYWYQQDPGMELHLIHYSYGVNSTEKGDLSSESTVSRIRTEHFPLTLESARPSHTSQYLCASSRHGGSSYNEQFFGPGTRLTVL.

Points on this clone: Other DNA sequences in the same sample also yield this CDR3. The CDR3 DNA is TGCGCCAGCAGCCCCGGGGGGGGGACCGAAGCTTTCTTT. Its protein product is CASSPGGGTEAFF. The chain is built from TRBV5-1 and TRBJ1-1; D perhaps matches TRBD1 (5 bases). The CDR3 spans 13 residues. The germline CDR1 and CDR2 sequences are SGHRS and YFSETQ. V lost 4 bases, J lost 8 bases, and 15 bases lay in between.

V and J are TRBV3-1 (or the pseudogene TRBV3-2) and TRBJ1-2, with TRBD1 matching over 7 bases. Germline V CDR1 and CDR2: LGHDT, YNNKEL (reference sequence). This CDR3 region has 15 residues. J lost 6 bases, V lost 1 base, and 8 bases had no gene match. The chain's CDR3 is CASSQVLRGADGYTF. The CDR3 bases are TGTGCCAGCAGCCAAGTACTCAGGGGGGCGGATGGCTACACCTTC.

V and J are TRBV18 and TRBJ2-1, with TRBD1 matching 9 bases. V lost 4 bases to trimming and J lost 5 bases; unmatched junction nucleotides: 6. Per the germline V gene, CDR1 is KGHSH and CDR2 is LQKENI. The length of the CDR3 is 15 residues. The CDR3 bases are TGTGCCAGCTCACTGGACAGGGGTGCCCACAATGAGCAGTTCTTC. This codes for CASSLDRGAHNEQFF.

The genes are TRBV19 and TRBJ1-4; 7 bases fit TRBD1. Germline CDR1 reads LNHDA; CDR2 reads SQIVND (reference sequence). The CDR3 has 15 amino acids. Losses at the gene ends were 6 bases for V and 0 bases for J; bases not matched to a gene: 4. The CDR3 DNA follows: TGTGCCAGTAGGTTAGACAGGGCAACTAATGAAAAACTGTTTTTT. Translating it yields CASRLDRATNEKLFF.

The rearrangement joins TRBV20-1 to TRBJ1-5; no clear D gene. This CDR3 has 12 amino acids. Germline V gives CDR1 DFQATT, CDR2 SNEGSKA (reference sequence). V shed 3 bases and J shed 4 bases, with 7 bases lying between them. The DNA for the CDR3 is TGCAGTGCTAGTCAGGTGAATCAGCCCCAGCATTTT. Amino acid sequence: CSASQVNQPQHF.

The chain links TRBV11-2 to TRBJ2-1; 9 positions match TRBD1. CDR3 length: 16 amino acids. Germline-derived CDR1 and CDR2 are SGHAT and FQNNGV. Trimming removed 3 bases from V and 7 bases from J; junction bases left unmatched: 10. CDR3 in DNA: TGTGCCAGCAGCTTTGGCTCGGGACAGGGAACTAATGAGCAGTTCTTC. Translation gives CASSFGSGQGTNEQFF.

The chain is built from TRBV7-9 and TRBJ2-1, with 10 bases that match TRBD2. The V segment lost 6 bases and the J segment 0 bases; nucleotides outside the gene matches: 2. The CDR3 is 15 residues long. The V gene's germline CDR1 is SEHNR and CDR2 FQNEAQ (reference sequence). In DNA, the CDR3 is TGTGCCAGCAGACTAGCGGGGTTCTCCTACAATGAGCAGTTCTTC. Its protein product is CASRLAGFSYNEQFF.

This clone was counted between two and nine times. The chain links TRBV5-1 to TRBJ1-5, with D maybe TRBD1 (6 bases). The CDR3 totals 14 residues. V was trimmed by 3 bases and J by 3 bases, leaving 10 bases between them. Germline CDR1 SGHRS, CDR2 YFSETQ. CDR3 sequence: CASSSGQFNQPQHF. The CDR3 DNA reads TGCGCCAGCAGCTCCGGACAGTTCAATCAGCCCCAGCATTTT.

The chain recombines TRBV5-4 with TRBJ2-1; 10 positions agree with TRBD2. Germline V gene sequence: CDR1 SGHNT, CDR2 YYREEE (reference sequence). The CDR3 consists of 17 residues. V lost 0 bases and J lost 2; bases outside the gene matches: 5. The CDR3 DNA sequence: TGTGCCAGCAGCTTGGCCGGGAGCGGGGGGGCCTACAATGAGCAGTTCTTC. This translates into CASSLAGSGGAYNEQFF.

In nucleotides, the CDR3 is TGTGCCAGCAGCCTCTACAGGGGGCTCCAAGAGACCCAGTACTTC. Amino acids: CASSLYRGLQETQYF. This chain joins TRBV11-2 and TRBJ2-5; 9 bases agree with TRBD1. Germline V gene data show CDR1 as SGHAT and CDR2 as FQNNGV. V lost 5 bases and J lost 1; bases outside the gene matches: 5. The CDR3 sequence is 15 residues long.

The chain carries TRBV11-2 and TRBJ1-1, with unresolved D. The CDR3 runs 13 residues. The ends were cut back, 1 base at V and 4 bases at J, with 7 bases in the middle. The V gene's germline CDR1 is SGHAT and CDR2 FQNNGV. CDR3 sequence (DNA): TGTGCCAGCAGCTTAGTTCCGTTCACTGAAGCTTTCTTT. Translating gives CASSLVPFTEAFF. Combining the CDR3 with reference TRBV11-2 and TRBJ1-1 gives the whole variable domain EAGVAQSPRYKIIEKRQSVAFWCNPISGHATLYWYQQILGQGPKLLIQFQNNGVVDDSQLPKDRFSAERLKGVDSTLKIQPAKLEDSAVYLCASSLVPFTEAFFGQGTRLTVV.

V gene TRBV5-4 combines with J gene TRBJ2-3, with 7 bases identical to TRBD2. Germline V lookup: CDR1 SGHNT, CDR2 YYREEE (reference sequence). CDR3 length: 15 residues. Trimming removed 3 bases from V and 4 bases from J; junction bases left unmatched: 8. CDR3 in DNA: TGTGCCAGCAGCTCGGGAGGTGGGGTGGCAGATACGCAGTATTTT. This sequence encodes CASSSGGGVADTQYF.

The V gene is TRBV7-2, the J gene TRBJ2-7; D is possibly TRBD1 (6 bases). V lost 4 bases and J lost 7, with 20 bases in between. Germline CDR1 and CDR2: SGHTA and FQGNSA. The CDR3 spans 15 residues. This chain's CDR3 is CASSSRGTPTREQYF. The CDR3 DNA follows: TGTGCCAGCAGCTCTAGGGGGACCCCCACGAGAGAGCAGTACTTC.

The CDR3 DNA reads TGTGCCAGTAGTATAGCGGGACAGGGCGGTGACTATGGCTACACCTTC. Its protein product is CASSIAGQGGDYGYTF. The gene calls are TRBV19 and TRBJ1-2, with 9 positions matching TRBD1. Germline V CDR1 and CDR2: LNHDA, SQIVND (reference sequence). This CDR3 has 16 amino acids. V lost 1 base to trimming and J lost 3 bases; unmatched junction nucleotides: 6.